What follows describes a single T cell receptor (beta chain). The sample is drawn from a study of blood T cell repertoires in COVID-19. Study-wide background: The cDNA or gDNA used as material had been derived from T cells, B-cell-depleted T cells, or PBMCs.

Profiled with immunoSEQ multiplex PCR; TCRdb holds only in-frame clones, not every one. The sample contains roughly 410,000 clones, about 90% of which appear only once. V lost 5 bases, J lost 10 bases, and 11 bases lay in between. Germline lookup yields CDR1 MNHEY and CDR2 SVGAGI. The CDR3 is 11 amino acids. This rearrangement joins TRBV6-5 to TRBJ1-1; D ambiguous. This receptor was identified in a man in his forties or fifties with acute or convalescent COVID-19. Sequencing was performed on peripheral blood. CDR3 amino acids: CASSPQDSAFF. CDR3 DNA sequence: TGTGCCAGCAGTCCGCAGGATTCAGCTTTCTTT.